Sequencing of this T cell receptor beta chain was carried out in a study of T cell changes during pregnancy in multiple sclerosis. This CDR3 is built from 21 residues. Germline CDR1 reads MNHEY; CDR2 reads SMNVEV (reference sequence). The V and J ends lost 2 bases and 4 bases, in that order; junction bases with no gene match: 19. The assay was immunoSEQ multiplex PCR, and TCRdb's table has in-frame clones only and misses some. Of about 34,000 clones in the sample, 80% to 90% were seen once. Sequencing was performed on CD8+ T cells from peripheral blood mononuclear cells, taken in the third trimester of pregnancy. The gene calls are TRBV27 and TRBJ2-1; 11 bases align to TRBD1. This TCR was recovered from a female donor with multiple sclerosis, enrolled in a pregnancy study. CDR3 loop: CASSLRVRDRGFGVGYNEQFF. As DNA, the CDR3 is TGTGCCAGCAGTTTAAGGGTTAGGGACAGGGGGTTTGGCGTTGGGTACAATGAGCAGTTCTTC.